This TCR beta chain was identified in a study of shared clonotypes between healthy human individuals. Regarding the study as a whole: Donors were few, which limited the genetic and exposure-history diversity represented. What rarefaction showed was incomplete sorted-subset sequencing despite large depth. The sole specimen, blood, was sampled, and tissue repertoires likely differ.

This clone appeared a single time. Antigen specificity is unknown. TCRdb's table, derived via immunoSEQ multiplex PCR, lists solely in-frame clones and lacks some. This sample has under 2,500,000 clones, with approximately 94% found just once. V was cut by 0 bases and J by 5 bases, with 9 bases left in between. Germline V gene sequence: CDR1 SGHRS, CDR2 YFSETQ. The CDR3 extends over 14 amino acids. The authors divided CD4+ cells into CD45RA+ naive and CD45RA-negative memory subsets. Specimen: naive CD4+ T cells sorted from blood. Indicated subset: CD45RA+ positively selected. This clonotype originated in a young man in good health. This chain connects TRBV5-1 to TRBJ1-5; D is ambiguous. CDR3 loop: CASSLGEGHQPQHF. The CDR3 DNA reads as TGCGCCAGCAGCTTGGGTGAAGGGCATCAGCCCCAGCATTTT.